The TCR beta chain under discussion was sequenced for a study of blood T cells in healthy people across ages. Whole-study context: With template switching, about one barcoded beta molecule was captured per two T cells. Overall study results and limits: Percentage of naive T cells showed a strong correlation with TCR beta diversity.

Concerning this clonotype: Its target is unknown.

Donors were systemically healthy Caucasian individuals from Russia aged about 6 to 95 years. Using a J-beta primer mix together with a sample-barcoded 5' primer, a second PCR was run for about 6 to 12 cycles. TCRdb re-derived calls from the 5' RACE reads in MiXCR, one entry per CDR3 protein. Counted here are 1.4 million to 1.5 million distinct CDR3 sequences, about 43% occurring once; the ten biggest clones make up 7.9%. The CDR3 extends over 15 amino acids. Trimming left V 5 bases short and J 0 bases short, with 10 bases between. The receptor comes from a woman in her late teens or twenties in good health. The chain combines TRBV12-3 or TRBV12-4 with TRBJ1-4; D is uncertain. Sequencing used blood. CDR3 nucleotide sequence: TGTGCCAGCAGTCCTACCGCCACAACTAATGAAAAACTGTTTTTT. This encodes CASSPTATTNEKLFF.